The clone carrying this T cell receptor beta chain was picked up a small number of times. This sample is part of a study of blood T cells in healthy people across ages. PCR was performed a second time for about 7 to 12 cycles using a sample-barcoded 5' primer and a J-beta primer mix. Each TCR beta cDNA got a 12-nucleotide random molecular identifier. Every sample returned 2.5 million or more CDR3-containing paired-end reads. TCRdb re-analysed the 5' RACE reads in MiXCR, keeping a single row per CDR3 protein. The sample holds 2 million or so distinct CDR3 sequences, roughly 50% seen once. V lost 6 bases and J lost 4; bases outside the gene matches: 5. The germline gives CDR1 SNHLY, CDR2 FYNNEI. The CDR3 covers 15 residues.

This clonotype originated in a woman in her forties in good health. The sequencing input was blood. V is TRBV2 and J is TRBJ2-1; the match to TRBD2 covers 11 bases. CDR3 sequence: CASSEGLAVYNEQFF. Written as DNA, the CDR3 is TGTGCCAGCAGCGAGGGACTAGCGGTGTACAATGAGCAGTTCTTC.